The next 13 T cell receptor beta chains were all read from a single sample in a study of cytomegalovirus exposure and HLA in healthy donors. The PCR contained 60 Vbeta and 13 Jbeta primers. Assay: immunoSEQ multiplex PCR; the TCRdb copy retains only in-frame clones and omits some. The sample consists of roughly 160,000 clones, less than 85% of them appearing once. The source material was PBMCs. These receptor sequences come from a boy between 2 and 10 years old in good health and CMV-seronegative.

The chain has TRBV6-1 and TRBJ1-5; maybe TRBD1 (6 bases). The length of the CDR3 is 14 residues. The V gene lost 2 bases and the J gene lost 6 bases, with 11 bases spanning the gap. CDR1 is MNHNS and CDR2 is SASEGT in the germline V gene. This CDR3 reads CASSEPGEGQPQHF. The DNA of the CDR3 is TGTGCCAGCAGTGAACCAGGGGAGGGTCAGCCCCAGCATTTT.

This chain connects TRBV28 to TRBJ1-2; D uncertain. This CDR3 contains 13 residues. V lost 7 bases and J lost 2, with 11 bases in between. Germline V gene data show CDR1 as MDHEN and CDR2 as SYDVKM. The CDR3 DNA is TGTGCCAGCACCGAAAGTGAGAACTATGGCTACACCTTC. Encoded protein: CASTESENYGYTF.

The J gene is TRBJ2-5, the V gene TRBV10-2; 7 bases align to TRBD2. CDR1 is WSHSY, CDR2 SAAADI, per germline. The CDR3 runs 13 residues. V dropped 7 bases and J dropped 4; count of bases not matched to a gene: 6. In nucleotides, the CDR3 is TGCGCCAGCACCGGGACTATTCGAGAGACCCAGTACTTC. Its translation: CASTGTIRETQYF.

V gene TRBV6-1 combines with J gene TRBJ1-5; 7 nucleotides line up with TRBD1. Germline assignment: CDR1 MNHNS and CDR2 SASEGT. V gave up 6 bases and J gave up 1 base; unmatched junction bases: 0. The CDR3 has 13 residues. CDR3 in DNA: TGTGCCAGCAGACAGGGGAGCAATCAGCCCCAGCATTTT. As protein: CASRQGSNQPQHF.

This clone was seen just once. The chain is built from TRBV5-1 and TRBJ2-5; possible D gene TRBD2, 6 bases. Germline V gives CDR1 SGHRS, CDR2 YFSETQ. Between the trimmed V and J ends, which lost 2 bases and 2 bases, there was a span of 10 bases. The length of the CDR3 is 14 residues. The CDR3 DNA follows: TGCGCCAGCAGCTTTGGCGGGGTACAAGAGACCCAGTACTTC. This codes for CASSFGGVQETQYF.

The V gene is TRBV7-9, the J gene TRBJ2-5; D may be TRBD1 (5 bases). This CDR3 region has 17 residues. Trimming shortened V by 1 base and J by 5 bases, and 20 bases separated the two germline ends. CDR1 is SEHNR and CDR2 is FQNEAQ in the germline V gene (reference sequence). The CDR3 nucleotides are TGTGCCAGCAGCTTAGAAGGGGAAAGTTGGATTCGGGAGACCCAGTACTTC. It specifies CASSLEGESWIRETQYF.

The chain joins TRBV18 to TRBJ2-5, with TRBD2 identical over 11 bases. The germline V gene has CDR1 KGHSH and CDR2 LQKENI. The CDR3 is made up of 16 amino acids. Trimming at V came to 1 base and at J to 6 bases, leaving 7 bases not matched to a gene. The CDR3 DNA follows: TGTGCCAGCTCACCACTAGCGGGAGGGTTCATGCAGACCCAGTACTTC. It encodes CASSPLAGGFMQTQYF.

The chain couples TRBV6-1 to TRBJ1-3; D is unresolved. The CDR3 covers 14 residues. V lost 1 base and J 5 bases, leaving 9 bases between the germline ends. Germline loops: CDR1 MNHNS, CDR2 SASEGT. CDR3 DNA: TGTGCCAGCAGTGAAGTCCGCGGGAGAAACACCATATATTTT. It codes for CASSEVRGRNTIYF.

This chain joins TRBV4-2 and TRBJ2-2; 14 nucleotides match TRBD2. J was trimmed by 6 bases and V by 3 bases; bases with no gene match: 6. Germline assignment: CDR1 LGHNA and CDR2 YNFKEQ. The CDR3 is 17 residues long. CDR3 coding DNA: TGTGCCAGCAGCCAGACCGGGACTAGCGGGAGTGCCGGGGAGCTGTTTTTT. Amino acids: CASSQTGTSGSAGELFF.

This chain connects TRBV10-2 to TRBJ2-2; 9 bases fit TRBD1. This CDR3 comprises 14 residues. V lost 8 bases, J lost 3 bases, and 4 bases stayed unmatched. Germline V gene data show CDR1 as WSHSY and CDR2 as SAAADI. CDR3 nucleotide sequence: TGCGCCAGCGGACAGGGGACCGACACCGGGGAGCTGTTTTTT. This encodes CASGQGTDTGELFF.

This sequence joins TRBV10-3 and TRBJ1-4; the match to TRBD1 covers 9 bases. V lost 4 bases, J lost 8 bases, and 8 bases stayed unmatched. Germline V CDR1 and CDR2: ENHRY, SYGVKD. The CDR3 extends over 15 amino acids. The CDR3 nucleotides are TGTGCCATCAGTGTCTCCGGGACAGGGAAGGAAAAACTGTTTTTT. It is translated as CAISVSGTGKEKLFF.

The chain recombines TRBV5-1 with TRBJ2-1; TRBD2 matches at 7 bases. CDR1 SGHRS and CDR2 YFSETQ come from the germline V gene. This CDR3 is built from 15 residues. V lost 4 bases to trimming and J lost 1 base; unmatched junction nucleotides: 5. The CDR3 sequence: CASSQTSSSYNEQFF. The CDR3 DNA reads as TGCGCCAGCAGCCAGACTAGCTCTTCCTACAATGAGCAGTTCTTC. Full variable domain (rest looked up from reference TRBV5-1 and TRBJ2-1): KAGVTQTPRYLIKTRGQQVTLSCSPISGHRSVSWYQQTPGQGLQFLFEYFSETQRNKGNFPGRFSGRQFSNSRSEMNVSTLELGDSALYLCASSQTSSSYNEQFFGPGTRLTVL.

This clone was found a few times. This chain links TRBV7-8 with TRBJ1-4; tentative D call: TRBD1 (6 bases). Trimming shortened V by 5 bases and J by 4 bases, and 14 bases separated the two germline ends. Germline CDR1 and CDR2: SGHVS and FQNEAQ. There are 15 residues in the CDR3. The CDR3 protein is CASSPHRVINEKLFF. CDR3 nucleotides: TGTGCCAGCAGCCCCCACAGGGTGATTAATGAAAAACTGTTTTTT.